Only a few counts were recorded for the clone carrying this T cell receptor (beta chain). Its antigen is undetermined. RNA, once extracted, was reverse transcribed into cDNA for use as the sequencing template. TCRdb's table, derived via immunoSEQ multiplex PCR, lists solely in-frame clones and lacks some. The profile covers 180,000 or so clones, with approximately 50% appearing a single time and over 9.5% taken by the ten largest. The entry originates in a study of CD8+ T cells in alopecia areata. Study observations and caveats: While tofacitinib was given, many expanded lesional clones persisted in scalp and blood. An increase in clonality over normal scalp was evident in lesional scalp, especially alopecia totalis/universalis. The link between baseline CD8+ expansion and response remains uncertain with one nonresponder.

Sample treatment: oral pan-JAK inhibitor, 5-10 mg twice daily. Deletions cut 0 bases from V and 9 bases from J, with 12 bases between. Germline CDR1 SGHTA, CDR2 FQGNSA. This CDR3 has 15 residues. This chain joins TRBV7-2 and TRBJ1-6, with D perhaps TRBD1 (6 bases). The sequence derives from a human donor with alopecia areata. The sample was CD8+ T cells sorted from blood, taken around week 54, from a patient treated with tofacitinib. In nucleotides, the CDR3 is TGTGCCAGCAGCTTAGCACTGGGGGCAAGTTCACCCCTCCACTTT. It codes for CASSLALGASSPLHF. Combining the CDR3 with reference TRBV7-2 and TRBJ1-6 gives the whole variable domain GAGVSQSPSNKVTEKGKDVELRCDPISGHTALYWYRQSLGQGLEFLIYFQGNSAPDKSGLPSDRFSAERTGGSVSTLTIQRTQQEDSAVYLCASSLALGASSPLHFGNGTRLTVT.